These 21 T cell receptor beta chains were all obtained from the same sample, sequenced in a study of CD8+ T cells in alopecia areata. The treatment was: oral pan-JAK inhibitor, 5-10 mg twice daily. Reverse transcription of extracted RNA yielded cDNA, which provided the sequencing template. Data came from immunoSEQ multiplex PCR; TCRdb stores just in-frame clones and leaves some out. The sample shows 150,000 to 200,000 clones, more than 50% of them seen only once. Sample: CD4+ T cells sorted from blood, taken at week 24, from a patient treated with tofacitinib. These receptors were obtained from a human donor with alopecia areata.

The chain carries TRBV30 and TRBJ1-5; 8 nucleotides agree with TRBD1. Trimming took 2 bases from V and 0 from J; bases not matched to a gene: 9. Per the germline V gene, CDR1 is GTSNPN and CDR2 is SVGIG (reference sequence). This CDR3 spans 17 amino acids. The CDR3 nucleotides read TGTGCCTGGAGTCTGACAGGGGCCGCCTATAGCAATCAGCCCCAGCATTTT. Protein sequence: CAWSLTGAAYSNQPQHF. The full variable domain, in which reference TRBV30 and TRBJ1-5 provide the parts outside the CDR3, is SQTIHQWPATLVQPVGSPLSLECTVEGTSNPNLYWYRQAAGRGLQLLFYSVGIGQISSEVPQNLSASRPQDRQFILSSKKLLLSDSGFYLCAWSLTGAAYSNQPQHFGDGTRLSIL.

The V call is TRBV7-9, the J call TRBJ2-6, with D unresolved. The CDR3 is made up of 13 amino acids. The V gene lost 10 bases and the J gene lost 4 bases, with 11 bases spanning the gap. CDR1 is SEHNR, CDR2 FQNEAQ, per germline (reference sequence). Here the CDR3 DNA reads TGTGCCACCAGGCAAGCAGGGGCCAACGTCCTGACTTTC. This encodes CATRQAGANVLTF.

The chain couples TRBV28 to TRBJ1-5; 7 nucleotides align to TRBD1. The CDR3 has 14 residues. V was clipped by 6 bases and J by 7 bases; unmatched bases: 9. Germline values: CDR1 MDHEN, CDR2 SYDVKM. CDR3 protein: CASSRDRVGQPQHF. Here the CDR3 DNA reads TGTGCCAGCAGCCGTGACAGGGTGGGCCAGCCCCAGCATTTT.

The V gene is TRBV14, the J gene TRBJ2-3; tentatively, D is TRBD1 (5 bases). Germline CDR1 SGHDN, CDR2 FVKESK. The CDR3 loop spans 13 amino acids. V gave up 4 bases and J gave up 3 bases, with 8 bases separating them. Here the CDR3 reads CASSRRETDTQYF. Here the CDR3 DNA reads TGTGCCAGCAGCCGCAGGGAAACAGATACGCAGTATTTT.

V and J are TRBV5-1 and TRBJ1-2; TRBD1 matches 7 bases. This CDR3 is built from 15 residues. V gave up 0 bases and J gave up 4 bases; unmatched junction bases: 6. Per germline, CDR1 SGHRS and CDR2 YFSETQ. CDR3 nucleotide sequence: TGCGCCAGCAGCTTGGCGGACAGGCGGGCCTATGGCTACACCTTC. The encoded protein is CASSLADRRAYGYTF. Variable domain in full (rest from reference TRBV5-1 and TRBJ1-2): KAGVTQTPRYLIKTRGQQVTLSCSPISGHRSVSWYQQTPGQGLQFLFEYFSETQRNKGNFPGRFSGRQFSNSRSEMNVSTLELGDSALYLCASSLADRRAYGYTFGSGTRLTVV.

This chain uses TRBV7-2 with TRBJ2-7; either TRBD1 or TRBD2 may supply D (6 bases each). CDR1 is SGHTA, CDR2 FQGNSA, per germline. The CDR3 contains 15 residues. Trimming took off 7 bases at V and 6 bases at J, with 22 bases between the two ends. CDR3 loop: CASTPAGSGQSEQYF. CDR3 DNA sequence: TGTGCCAGCACCCCGGCGGGGTCAGGACAGAGCGAGCAGTACTTC. The whole variable domain, remainder taken from reference TRBV7-2 and TRBJ2-7, is GAGVSQSPSNKVTEKGKDVELRCDPISGHTALYWYRQSLGQGLEFLIYFQGNSAPDKSGLPSDRFSAERTGGSVSTLTIQRTQQEDSAVYLCASTPAGSGQSEQYFGPGTRLTVT.

V usage is TRBV2 and J usage is TRBJ1-2; a possible D gene is TRBD1 (5 bases). V lost 6 bases, J lost 2 bases, and 16 bases lay in between. Germline V lookup: CDR1 SNHLY, CDR2 FYNNEI. This CDR3 region has 15 residues. The chain's CDR3 is CASRPDRDFNYGYTF. The CDR3 DNA is TGTGCCAGCAGACCAGACAGAGACTTCAACTATGGCTACACCTTC.

The chain uses TRBV20-1 and TRBJ1-2; no clear D. Germline assignment: CDR1 DFQATT and CDR2 SNEGSKA (reference sequence). Trimming left V 3 bases short and J 7 bases short, with 9 bases between. The CDR3 contains 11 residues. This CDR3 is CSASTLGGYTF. Written as DNA, the CDR3 is TGCAGTGCTAGTACATTGGGTGGCTACACCTTC.

This clone was picked up a small number of times. This sequence joins TRBV7-9 and TRBJ1-1; unclear D gene. The CDR3 is made up of 13 amino acids. V lost 7 bases to trimming and J lost 1 base, with 10 bases between them. Germline V gene data show CDR1 as SEHNR and CDR2 as FQNEAQ (reference sequence). The DNA of the CDR3 is TGTGCCAGCACTATGTGGGGGAACACTGAAGCTTTCTTT. The encoded protein is CASTMWGNTEAFF.

This chain joins TRBV29-1 and TRBJ2-4, with a possible D match to TRBD2 (6 bases). V shed 1 base and J shed 0 bases, with 10 bases lying between them. This CDR3 has 15 amino acids. Germline lookup yields CDR1 SQVTM and CDR2 ANQGSEA. The CDR3 DNA reads as TGCAGCGTTGAAGGCGGGGTACTAGCCAAAAACATTCAGTACTTC. Amino acids: CSVEGGVLAKNIQYF.

There are a few counts of this clone. The gene calls are TRBV29-1 and TRBJ1-5, with no clear D. The CDR3 covers 13 residues. V was trimmed by 7 bases and J by 6 bases, leaving 16 bases between them. CDR1 and CDR2 (germline): SQVTM, ANQGSEA. CDR3 sequence: CSAAGGVGQPQHF. The CDR3 region has the DNA TGCAGCGCTGCTGGCGGGGTGGGTCAGCCCCAGCATTTT. Based on the CDR3 plus reference TRBV29-1 and TRBJ1-5, the full variable domain is SAVISQKPSRDICQRGTSLTIQCQVDSQVTMMFWYRQQPGQSLTLIATANQGSEATYESGFVIDKFPISRPNLTFSTLTVSNMSPEDSSIYLCSAAGGVGQPQHFGDGTRLSIL.

The chain couples TRBV18 to TRBJ2-7; D is undetermined. CDR1 and CDR2 from the germline V gene are KGHSH and LQKENI. V lost 6 bases and J lost 1, with 10 bases in between. CDR3 length equals 13 residues. The CDR3 bases are TGTGCCAGCTCGCCCGACAATTCCTACGAGCAGTACTTC. Translation: CASSPDNSYEQYF.

The V gene is TRBV9, the J gene TRBJ2-3, with D unclear. The V end lost 0 bases, the J end lost 2 bases, and 10 bases lay between the germline ends. CDR1 and CDR2 from the germline V gene are SGDLS and YYNGEE. CDR3 length: 15 amino acids. In DNA form, the CDR3 reads TGTGCCAGCAGCGTAGTGGGCAGGCCCACAGATACGCAGTATTTT. Amino acid sequence: CASSVVGRPTDTQYF.

This clone was counted only a few times. A read error may explain this, as a much larger clone is one base away. The same CDR3 is also encoded by other DNA sequences in this sample. The V gene is TRBV7-9, the J gene TRBJ1-5; TRBD1 matches at 9 bases. The CDR3 has 14 amino acids. From germline, CDR1 is SEHNR and CDR2 FQNEAQ (reference sequence). V lost 3 bases and J lost 4; bases outside the gene matches: 1. In nucleotides, the CDR3 is TGTGCCAGCAGCTTGGGGACAGGGAATCAGCCCCAGCATTTT. Its protein is CASSLGTGNQPQHF.

This sequence joins TRBV7-2 and TRBJ1-4; 8 bases are shared with TRBD1. The CDR3 sequence is 15 residues long. Germline-derived CDR1 and CDR2 are SGHTA and FQGNSA. Trimming cost V 5 bases and J 7 bases; bases outside gene matches: 9. The CDR3 coding sequence is TGTGCCAGCAGCCCCGCCTGGACAGGGTCTGAAAAACTGTTTTTT. Its protein is CASSPAWTGSEKLFF.

The CDR3 DNA sequence: TGCGCCAGCAGCGACACAGGAATAGCCTATGGCTACACCTTC. Its protein is CASSDTGIAYGYTF. The rearrangement joins TRBV4-3 to TRBJ1-2, with D possibly TRBD1 on 5 matching bases. V was cut by 5 bases and J by 4 bases, with 14 bases left in between. CDR3 length: 14 amino acids. The germline gives CDR1 LGHNA, CDR2 YSLEER.

The gene calls are TRBV10-3 and TRBJ1-5; D unclear. Germline assignment: CDR1 ENHRY and CDR2 SYGVKD. The CDR3 covers 12 residues. V lost 2 bases to trimming and J lost 8 bases, with 7 bases between them. The CDR3 region is CAISETPEPQHF. In nucleotides, the CDR3 is TGTGCCATCAGTGAGACCCCCGAGCCCCAGCATTTT.

V is TRBV29-1 and J is TRBJ2-5; maybe TRBD2 (6 bases). V was trimmed by 7 bases and J by 5 bases, leaving 17 bases between them. The CDR3 runs to 13 residues. The germline gives CDR1 SQVTM, CDR2 ANQGSEA. The CDR3 spells CSGDKLGGETQYF. As DNA, the CDR3 is TGCAGCGGTGACAAGCTAGGAGGGGAGACCCAGTACTTC.

There are a few counts of this clone. This chain connects TRBV2 to TRBJ2-3; 9 bases fit TRBD2. Germline CDR1 is SNHLY and CDR2 is FYNNEI. J gave up 0 bases and V 7 bases, and 5 bases lay outside the gene matches. The CDR3 spans 15 residues. The CDR3: CASISSGGSTDTQYF. The CDR3 nucleotides are TGTGCCAGCATAAGTAGCGGGGGAAGCACAGATACGCAGTATTTT.

The chain employs TRBV14 and TRBJ2-3, with D perhaps TRBD1 or TRBD2 (5 bases each). The CDR3 is 16 amino acids. V gave up 1 base and J gave up 1 base, with 12 bases separating them. Germline CDR1 and CDR2: SGHDN and FVKESK. The CDR3: CASSQGSGTGTDTQYF. The CDR3 coding sequence is TGTGCCAGCAGCCAAGGATCAGGGACGGGCACAGATACGCAGTATTTT.

This chain links TRBV30 with TRBJ1-2; perhaps TRBD1 as D (5 bases). Trimming shortened V by 3 bases and J by 5 bases, and 16 bases separated the two germline ends. From germline, CDR1 is GTSNPN and CDR2 SVGIG (reference sequence). This CDR3 has 14 amino acids. The CDR3 bases are TGTGCCTGGAGGCGCACAGGAAGGGTTTATGGCTACACCTTC. Protein: CAWRRTGRVYGYTF.